This T cell receptor beta chain was profiled in a study of response to subunit inactivated influenza vaccine. TCRdb used MiXCR to reprocess the RT-PCR reads, holding one entry per CDR3 protein. The sample has around 520,000 distinct CDR3 sequences, 12% seen once. Trimming took 1 base from V and 11 from J, leaving 26 bases between them. The germline CDR1 and CDR2 sequences are LGHNA and YSLEER. The CDR3 loop spans 18 amino acids. This clonotype has a handful of counts. Its specificity is unknown. Findings of the study overall: Few additional T cells are recruited per seasonal influenza vaccination, authors suggested.

The sequencing used PBMCs from blood, collected on the day of vaccination. J is TRBJ1-4 and V is TRBV4-3; D might be TRBD1 (5 bases). The receptor's source is a man over 45 who received an inactivated influenza vaccine. The CDR3 is CASSQGTSRGYQMRKLFF. CDR3 in DNA: TGCGCCAGCAGCCAAGGCACCTCGAGGGGATACCAAATGAGGAAACTGTTTTTT.